The clone carrying this T cell receptor (beta chain) appeared many times. The sample comes from a study of molecular identifiers for immune sequencing clone quantification. TCRdb ran MiXCR on the PCR reads and lists one entry per CDR3 protein. The sample lists 250,000 to 400,000 distinct CDR3 sequences; roughly a fifth were seen once. CDR3 length: 20 amino acids. V trimming: 5 bases; J trimming: 2 bases; junction bases outside the gene matches: 14. Germline loops: CDR1 SEHNR, CDR2 FQNEAQ (reference sequence). The chain couples TRBV7-9 to TRBJ2-1; 14 positions match TRBD2. Sample: naive CD8+ T cells from blood, with Jurkat cell RNA spiked in. Noted subset: FACS-sorted CD8+CD4-CCR7+CD45RA+ naive T cells. The sequence was collected from a human donor in good health. Some libraries in this study had Jurkat cell RNA spiked in. CDR3 DNA: TGTGCCAGCAGCCACCCGACTAGCCCGACTAGCGGGGGGGCCTACAATGAGCAGTTCTTC. Translation gives CASSHPTSPTSGGAYNEQFF.